This TCR beta chain emerged from a study of cytomegalovirus exposure and HLA in healthy donors. This CDR3 is built from 14 residues. V dropped 2 bases and J dropped 7 bases, with 15 bases sitting between them. The germline gives CDR1 LNHDA, CDR2 SQIVND (reference sequence). 13 Jbeta primers and 60 Vbeta primers were used for the PCR. Produced via immunoSEQ multiplex PCR; TCRdb's table is partial and in-frame only. Among roughly 120,000 clones listed, 70% to 75% were seen once. The sample taken for sequencing was PBMCs. The clonotype was recovered from a woman between 18 and 30 years old in good health and CMV-seronegative. The chain employs TRBV19 and TRBJ2-7; D gene uncertain. This CDR3 reads CASSISDHSREQYF. In DNA form, the CDR3 reads TGTGCCAGTAGTATAAGTGACCACTCGCGGGAGCAGTACTTC.